Detailed here is one TCR beta chain. Trimming removed 0 bases from V and 1 base from J, with 11 bases in between. The CDR3 has 16 amino acids. The germline gives CDR1 LGHNA, CDR2 YNFKEQ. TCRdb ran MiXCR on the 5' RACE reads and lists one entry per CDR3 protein. The top ten hold 2% to 2.5% of the sample, which has 60,000 to 65,000 distinct CDR3 sequences, approximately 29% seen once. This chain joins TRBV4-2 and TRBJ2-3, with D possibly being TRBD2 (5 bases). The TCR comes from a female donor with breast cancer. The sample comprised tumor-infiltrating naive CD4+ T cells sorted from the breast tumor. The subset is: naive CD4+ T cells, CD4+CD45RA+CD25-. CDR3 region: CASSQDGSSGTDTQYF. The CDR3 DNA reads TGTGCCAGCAGCCAAGATGGGAGTAGCGGCACAGATACGCAGTATTTT.